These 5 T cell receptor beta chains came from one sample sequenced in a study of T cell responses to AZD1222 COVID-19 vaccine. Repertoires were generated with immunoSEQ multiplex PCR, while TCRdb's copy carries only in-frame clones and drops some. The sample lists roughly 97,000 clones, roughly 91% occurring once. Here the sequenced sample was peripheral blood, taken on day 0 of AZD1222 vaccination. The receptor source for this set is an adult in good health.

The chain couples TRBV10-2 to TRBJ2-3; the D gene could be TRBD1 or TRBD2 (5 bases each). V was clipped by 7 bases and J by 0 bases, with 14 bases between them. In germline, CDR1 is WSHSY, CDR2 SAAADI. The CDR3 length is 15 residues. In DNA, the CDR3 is TGCGCCAGCACCATCCCGGGGCGGAGCACAGATACGCAGTATTTT. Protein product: CASTIPGRSTDTQYF.

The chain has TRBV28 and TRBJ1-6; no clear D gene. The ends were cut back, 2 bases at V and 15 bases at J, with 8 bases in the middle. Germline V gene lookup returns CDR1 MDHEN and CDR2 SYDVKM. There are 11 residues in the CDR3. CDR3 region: CASSLTWGLHF. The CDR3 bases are TGTGCCAGCAGTTTAACCTGGGGCCTCCACTTT.

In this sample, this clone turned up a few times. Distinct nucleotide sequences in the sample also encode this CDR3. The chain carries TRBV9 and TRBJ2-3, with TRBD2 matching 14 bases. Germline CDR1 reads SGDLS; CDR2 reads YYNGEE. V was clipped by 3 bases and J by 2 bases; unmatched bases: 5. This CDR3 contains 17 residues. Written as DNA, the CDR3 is TGTGCCAGCAGCGGAGGGGGACTAGCGGGGGCCACAGATACGCAGTATTTT. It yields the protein CASSGGGLAGATDTQYF.

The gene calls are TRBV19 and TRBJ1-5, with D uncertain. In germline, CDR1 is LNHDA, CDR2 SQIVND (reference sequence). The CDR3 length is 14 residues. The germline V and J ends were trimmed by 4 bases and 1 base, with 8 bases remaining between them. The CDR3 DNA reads TGTGCCAGTAGTAGTGACCGGAGCAATCAGCCCCAGCATTTT. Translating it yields CASSSDRSNQPQHF.

The CDR3 DNA is TGCGCCAGCAGCGAGGACAGCCGGAGCTCCTATAATTCACCCCTCCACTTT. Translating gives CASSEDSRSSYNSPLHF. The chain joins TRBV4-1 to TRBJ1-6, with D perhaps TRBD1 (6 bases). V was shortened by 5 bases and J by 0 bases, with 14 bases between the two germline ends. CDR3 length: 17 residues. Germline values: CDR1 MGHRA, CDR2 YSYEKL.